This TCR beta chain was documented in a study of regulatory T cells in long-lasting Graves disease. Study-wide results and limits: Persistent disease favored TRBV28, TRBJ1-2 and TRBJ2-5. Investigators studied peripheral blood only, not thyroid tissue.

In building TCR beta libraries, iRepertoire HTBI primers were used together with Arm-PCR of CDR3 regions. The authors' processing: Segment identification across samples yielded 50 to 80 TRBV and some 13 TRBJ segments. TCRdb processed the multiplex PCR reads anew with MiXCR; each CDR3 protein has one entry. It is TCRdb's table, rather than the study itself, that gives the V and J calls and clone size. The data contain 310,000 or so distinct CDR3 sequences, around a fifth of them singletons. The trim removed 9 bases at V and 4 bases at J, leaving 4 bases unmatched. Looked up from germline, CDR1 is KGHDR and CDR2 is SFDVKD. CDR3 size: 13 residues. Time point indicated: persistent/refractory GD, antithyroid drugs over 5 years with positive TRAb. The TCR library was made from RNA extracted from PBMCs. This clonotype was counted many times. Its antigen is unidentified.

The receptor was derived from a female donor with Graves disease. The rearrangement links TRBV24-1 to TRBJ1-1; 10 bases are shared with TRBD1. The specimen was peripheral blood mononuclear cells (PBMCs), collected when the disease was refractory, from a patient treated with antithyroid drugs. The CDR3 loop reads CATSGTGATEAFF. CDR3 nucleotides: TGTGCCACCTCCGGGACAGGGGCCACTGAAGCTTTCTTT.